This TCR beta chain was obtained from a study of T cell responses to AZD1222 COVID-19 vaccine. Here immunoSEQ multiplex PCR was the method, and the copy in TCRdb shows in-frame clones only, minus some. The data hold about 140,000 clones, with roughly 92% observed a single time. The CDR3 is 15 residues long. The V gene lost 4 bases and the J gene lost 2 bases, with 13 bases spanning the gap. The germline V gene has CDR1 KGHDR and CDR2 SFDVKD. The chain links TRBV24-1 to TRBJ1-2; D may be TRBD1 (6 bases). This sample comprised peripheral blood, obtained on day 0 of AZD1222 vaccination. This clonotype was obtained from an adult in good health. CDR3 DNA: TGTGCCACCAGTGACGAGTCGACAGGCAACTATGGCTACACCTTC. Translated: CATSDESTGNYGYTF.